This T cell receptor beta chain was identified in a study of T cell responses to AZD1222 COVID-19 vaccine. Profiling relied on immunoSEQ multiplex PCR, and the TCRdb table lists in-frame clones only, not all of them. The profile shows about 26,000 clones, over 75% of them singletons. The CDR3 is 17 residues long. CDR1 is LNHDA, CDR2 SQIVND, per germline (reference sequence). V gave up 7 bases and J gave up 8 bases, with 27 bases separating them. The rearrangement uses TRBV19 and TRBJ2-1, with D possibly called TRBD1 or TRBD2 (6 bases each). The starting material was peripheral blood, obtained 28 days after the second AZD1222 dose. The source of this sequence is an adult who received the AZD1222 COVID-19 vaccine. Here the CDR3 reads CASTRRLGGPGADEQFF. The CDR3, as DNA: TGTGCCAGTACCAGACGACTTGGAGGCCCGGGGGCCGATGAGCAGTTCTTC.